This TCR beta chain was obtained from a study of T cell responses to AZD1222 COVID-19 vaccine. Study details: The study pooled second doses at about 4 or about 12 weeks.

Looked up from germline, CDR1 is SGHTA and CDR2 is FQGNSA. J was trimmed by 4 bases and V by 5 bases; bases with no gene match: 15. This CDR3 region has 18 residues. Findings and caveats of the study: White British people made up most donors, females outnumbered males, and clonal diversity was possibly underestimated. Unmutated variant regions are reportedly targeted by nearly half of spike-specific TCRs.

Only in-frame clones appear in the TCRdb table, and some are missing; sequencing was by immunoSEQ multiplex PCR. This sample has about 92,000 clones, with more than 75% found just once. As concerns this clone: What it recognizes is unknown.

This clonotype was obtained from an adult in good health. The V call is TRBV7-2, the J call TRBJ2-5; TRBD2 aligns across 11 bases. Sequencing used peripheral blood, obtained on day 0 of AZD1222 vaccination. Written as DNA, the CDR3 is TGTGCCAGCAGCCCCCTTTACGGGGGTAGCGGGGGGGTAGAGACCCAGTACTTC. It translates to CASSPLYGGSGGVETQYF.